Detailed here is one T cell receptor beta chain. The sample belongs to a study of technical replicates of blood from a few donors. The V and J ends lost 5 bases and 1 base respectively, with 15 bases between them. CDR1 and CDR2 from the germline V gene are SEHNR and FQNEAQ (reference sequence). The length of the CDR3 is 16 residues. The protocol was immunoSEQ multiplex PCR, while the TCRdb copy is restricted to in-frame clones and leaves out a portion. The top ten hold 7.6% of the sample, which has approximately 12,000 clones, almost 95% seen once. The chain recombines TRBV7-9 with TRBJ1-5, with D possibly being TRBD1 (6 bases). The material sequenced was PBMCs. This clonotype originated in a human donor in good health. This CDR3 reads CASSRWSQGSNQPQHF. The CDR3, as DNA: TGTGCCAGCAGCCGTTGGAGCCAGGGGAGCAATCAGCCCCAGCATTTT.